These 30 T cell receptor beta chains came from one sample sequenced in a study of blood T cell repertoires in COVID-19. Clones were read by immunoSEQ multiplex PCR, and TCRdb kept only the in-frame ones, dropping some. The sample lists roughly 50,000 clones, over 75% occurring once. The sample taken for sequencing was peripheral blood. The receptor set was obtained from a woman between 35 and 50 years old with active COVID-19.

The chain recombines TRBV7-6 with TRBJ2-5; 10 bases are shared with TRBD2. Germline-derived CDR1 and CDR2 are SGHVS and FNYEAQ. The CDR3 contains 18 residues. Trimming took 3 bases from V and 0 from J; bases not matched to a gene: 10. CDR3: CASSFGASGGKYQETQYF. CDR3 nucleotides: TGTGCCAGCAGCTTCGGGGCTAGCGGGGGAAAGTACCAAGAGACCCAGTACTTC.

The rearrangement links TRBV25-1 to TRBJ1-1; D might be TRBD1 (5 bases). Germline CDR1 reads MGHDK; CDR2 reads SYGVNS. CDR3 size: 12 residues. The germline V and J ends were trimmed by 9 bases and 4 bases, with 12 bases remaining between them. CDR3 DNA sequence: TGTGCCAGTGCTTGGGGGGGCACTGAAGCTTTCTTT. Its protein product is CASAWGGTEAFF.

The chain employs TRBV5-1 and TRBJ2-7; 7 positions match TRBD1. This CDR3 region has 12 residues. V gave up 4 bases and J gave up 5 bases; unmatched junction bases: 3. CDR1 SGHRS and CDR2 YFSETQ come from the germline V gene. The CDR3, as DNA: TGCGCCAGCAGCCCCGACAGGGACGAGCAGTACTTC. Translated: CASSPDRDEQYF.

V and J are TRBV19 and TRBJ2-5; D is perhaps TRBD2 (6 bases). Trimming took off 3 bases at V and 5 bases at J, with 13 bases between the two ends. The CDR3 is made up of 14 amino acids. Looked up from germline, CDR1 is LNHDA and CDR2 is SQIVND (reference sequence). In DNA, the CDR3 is TGTGCCAGTAGTATTGGCAGGGAGGCGGAGACCCAGTACTTC. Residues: CASSIGREAETQYF.

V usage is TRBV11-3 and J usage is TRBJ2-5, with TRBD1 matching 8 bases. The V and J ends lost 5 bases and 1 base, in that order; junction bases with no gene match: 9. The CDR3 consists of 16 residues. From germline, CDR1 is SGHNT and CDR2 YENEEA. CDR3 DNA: TGTGCCAGCAGCCTTCGGACAGGGCAATTCCAAGAGACCCAGTACTTC. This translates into CASSLRTGQFQETQYF. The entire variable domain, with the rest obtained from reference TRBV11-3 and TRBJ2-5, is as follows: EAGVVQSPRYKIIEKKQPVAFWCNPISGHNTLYWYLQNLGQGPELLIRYENEEAVDDSQLPKDRFSAERLKGVDSTLKIQPAELGDSAVYLCASSLRTGQFQETQYFGPGTRLLVL.

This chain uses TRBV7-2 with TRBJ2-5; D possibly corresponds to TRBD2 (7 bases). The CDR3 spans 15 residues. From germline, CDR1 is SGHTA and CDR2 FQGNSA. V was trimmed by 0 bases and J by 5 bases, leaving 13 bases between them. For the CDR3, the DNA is TGTGCCAGCAGCTTAGCGTATAGGGGGGGGGAGACCCAGTACTTC. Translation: CASSLAYRGGETQYF.

In DNA form, the CDR3 reads TGTGCCAGCAGTGTTCTATCCACTTATAATGAAAAACTGTTTTTT. Translating it yields CASSVLSTYNEKLFF. The chain has TRBV2 and TRBJ1-4; D ambiguous. CDR3 length equals 15 residues. V shed 4 bases and J shed 4 bases, with 13 bases lying between them. Germline V gene data show CDR1 as SNHLY and CDR2 as FYNNEI.

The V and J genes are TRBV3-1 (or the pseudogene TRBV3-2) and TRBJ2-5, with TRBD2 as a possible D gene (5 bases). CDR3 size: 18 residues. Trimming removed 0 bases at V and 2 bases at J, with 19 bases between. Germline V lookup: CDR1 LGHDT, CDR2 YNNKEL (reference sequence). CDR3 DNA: TGTGCCAGCAGCCAAGAAATACGGGATCTAAGCGAACAAGAGACCCAGTACTTC. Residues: CASSQEIRDLSEQETQYF.

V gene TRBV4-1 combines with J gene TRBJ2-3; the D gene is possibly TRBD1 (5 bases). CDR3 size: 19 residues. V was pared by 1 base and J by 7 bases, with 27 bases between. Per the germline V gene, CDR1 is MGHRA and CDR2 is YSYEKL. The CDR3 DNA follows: TGCGCCAGCAGCCAAGGCCAGGGTCTTTCGAGTGAAGTAGCAAATACGCAGTATTTT. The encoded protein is CASSQGQGLSSEVANTQYF.

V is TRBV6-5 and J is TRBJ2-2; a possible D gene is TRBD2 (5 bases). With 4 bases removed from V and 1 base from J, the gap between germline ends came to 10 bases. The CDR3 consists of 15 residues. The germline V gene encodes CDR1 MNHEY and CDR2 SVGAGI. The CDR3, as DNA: TGTGCCAGCAGTTCAGCCGGGATGAACACCGGGGAGCTGTTTTTT. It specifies CASSSAGMNTGELFF.

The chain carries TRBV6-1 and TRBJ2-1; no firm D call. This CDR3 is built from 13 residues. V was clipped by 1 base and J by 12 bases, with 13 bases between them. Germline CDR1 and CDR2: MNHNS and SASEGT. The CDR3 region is CASSEVWALGQFF. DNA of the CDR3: TGTGCCAGCAGTGAAGTGTGGGCTCTTGGGCAGTTCTTC.

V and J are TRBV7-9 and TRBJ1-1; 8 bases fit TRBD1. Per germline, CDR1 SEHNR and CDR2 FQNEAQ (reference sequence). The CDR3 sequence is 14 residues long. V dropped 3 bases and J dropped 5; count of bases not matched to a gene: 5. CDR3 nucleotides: TGTGCCAGCAGCTTCACTGGACAGGGAACTGAAGCTTTCTTT. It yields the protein CASSFTGQGTEAFF.

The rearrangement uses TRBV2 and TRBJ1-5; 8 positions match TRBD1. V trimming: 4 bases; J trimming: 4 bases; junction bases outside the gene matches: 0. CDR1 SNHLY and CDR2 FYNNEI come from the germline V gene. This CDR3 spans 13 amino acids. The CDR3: CASSGTGNQPQHF. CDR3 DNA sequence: TGTGCCAGCAGTGGGACAGGGAATCAGCCCCAGCATTTT.

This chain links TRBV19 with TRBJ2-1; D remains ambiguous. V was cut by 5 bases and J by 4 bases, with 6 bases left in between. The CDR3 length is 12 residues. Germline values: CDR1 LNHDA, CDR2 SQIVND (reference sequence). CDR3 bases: TGTGCCAGTAGTGCAGATTACAATGAGCAGTTCTTC. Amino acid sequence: CASSADYNEQFF.

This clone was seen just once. The chain's CDR3 is CASSLEGWRGGASTDTQYF. As DNA, the CDR3 is TGTGCCAGCAGCTTAGAGGGGTGGCGCGGGGGGGCGAGCACAGATACGCAGTATTTT. The chain couples TRBV7-2 to TRBJ2-3; 9 bases are shared with TRBD2. The germline V gene has CDR1 SGHTA and CDR2 FQGNSA. V dropped 1 base and J dropped 0; count of bases not matched to a gene: 11. The CDR3 totals 19 residues.

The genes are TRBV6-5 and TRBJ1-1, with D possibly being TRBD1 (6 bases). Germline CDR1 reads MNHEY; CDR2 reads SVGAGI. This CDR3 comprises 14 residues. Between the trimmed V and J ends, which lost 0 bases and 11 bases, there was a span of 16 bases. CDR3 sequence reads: CASSYSNGGARAFF. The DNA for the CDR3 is TGTGCCAGCAGTTACTCGAATGGGGGGGCGCGGGCTTTCTTT.

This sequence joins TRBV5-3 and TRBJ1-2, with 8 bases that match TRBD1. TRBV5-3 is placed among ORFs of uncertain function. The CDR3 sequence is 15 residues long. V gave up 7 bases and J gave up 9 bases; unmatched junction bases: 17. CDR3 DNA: TGTGCCAGAGGGTCGGCAGGGGGCCAGGAGATTCGCTACACCTTC. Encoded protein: CARGSAGGQEIRYTF.

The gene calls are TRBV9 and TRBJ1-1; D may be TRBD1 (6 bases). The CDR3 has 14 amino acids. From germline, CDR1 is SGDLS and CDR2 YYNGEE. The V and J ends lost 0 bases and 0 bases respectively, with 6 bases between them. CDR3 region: CASSVGTVNTEAFF. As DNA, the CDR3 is TGTGCCAGCAGCGTAGGGACAGTGAACACTGAAGCTTTCTTT.

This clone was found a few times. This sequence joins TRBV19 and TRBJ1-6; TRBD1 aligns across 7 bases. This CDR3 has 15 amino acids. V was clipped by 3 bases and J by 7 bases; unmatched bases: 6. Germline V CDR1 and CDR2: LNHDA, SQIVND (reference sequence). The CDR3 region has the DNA TGTGCCAGTAGTATTACAGGGGTAGTCAATTCACCCCTCCACTTT. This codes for CASSITGVVNSPLHF.

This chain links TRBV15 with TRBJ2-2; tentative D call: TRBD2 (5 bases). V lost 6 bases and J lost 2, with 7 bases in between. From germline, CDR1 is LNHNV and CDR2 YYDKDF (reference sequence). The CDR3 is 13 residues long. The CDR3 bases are TGTGCCACCAGTGAGGGCAACACCGGGGAGCTGTTTTTT. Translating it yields CATSEGNTGELFF.

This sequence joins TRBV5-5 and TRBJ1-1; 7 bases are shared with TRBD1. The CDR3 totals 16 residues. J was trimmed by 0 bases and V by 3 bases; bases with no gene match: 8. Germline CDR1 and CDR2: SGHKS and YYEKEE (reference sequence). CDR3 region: CASSSTQGILNTEAFF. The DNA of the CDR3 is TGTGCCAGCAGCTCTACACAGGGGATACTGAACACTGAAGCTTTCTTT.

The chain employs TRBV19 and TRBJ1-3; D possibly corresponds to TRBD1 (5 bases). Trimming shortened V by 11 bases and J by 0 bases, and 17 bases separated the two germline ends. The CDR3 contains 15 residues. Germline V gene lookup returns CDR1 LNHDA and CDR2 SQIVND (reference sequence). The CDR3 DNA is TGTGCCTGCGGGGCGGGGGATTACTCTGGAAACACCATATATTTT. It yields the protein CACGAGDYSGNTIYF.

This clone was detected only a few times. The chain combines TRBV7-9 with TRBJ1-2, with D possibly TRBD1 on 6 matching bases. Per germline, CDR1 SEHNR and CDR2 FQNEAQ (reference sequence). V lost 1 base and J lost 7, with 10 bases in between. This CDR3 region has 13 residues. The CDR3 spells CASSLVGARGYTF. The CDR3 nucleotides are TGTGCCAGCAGCTTAGTGGGGGCTCGTGGCTACACCTTC.

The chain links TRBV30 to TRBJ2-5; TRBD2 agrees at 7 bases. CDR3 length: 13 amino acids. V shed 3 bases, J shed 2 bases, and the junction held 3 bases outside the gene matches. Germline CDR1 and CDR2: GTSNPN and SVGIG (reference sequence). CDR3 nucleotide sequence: TGTGCCTGGAGGGGAGGGGCGCAAGAGACCCAGTACTTC. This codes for CAWRGGAQETQYF.

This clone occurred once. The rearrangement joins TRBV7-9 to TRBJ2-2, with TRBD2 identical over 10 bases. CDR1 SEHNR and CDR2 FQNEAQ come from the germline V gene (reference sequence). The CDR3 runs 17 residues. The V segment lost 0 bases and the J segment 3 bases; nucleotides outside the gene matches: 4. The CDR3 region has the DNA TGTGCCAGCAGCTTAGCGTCTAGCGGGGGCTACACCGGGGAGCTGTTTTTT. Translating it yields CASSLASSGGYTGELFF.

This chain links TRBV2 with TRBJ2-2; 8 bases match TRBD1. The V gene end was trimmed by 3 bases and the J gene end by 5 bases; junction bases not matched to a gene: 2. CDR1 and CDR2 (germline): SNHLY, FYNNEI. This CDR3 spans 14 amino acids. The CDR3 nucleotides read TGTGCCAGCAGTGAGACAGGGGTAACCGGGGAGCTGTTTTTT. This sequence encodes CASSETGVTGELFF.

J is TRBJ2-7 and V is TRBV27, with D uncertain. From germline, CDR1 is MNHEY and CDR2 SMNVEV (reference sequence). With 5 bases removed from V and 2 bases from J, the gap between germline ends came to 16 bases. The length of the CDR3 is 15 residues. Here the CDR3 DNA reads TGTGCCAGCAGTATAACCCGGGTCGGCACCTACGAGCAGTACTTC. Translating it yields CASSITRVGTYEQYF.

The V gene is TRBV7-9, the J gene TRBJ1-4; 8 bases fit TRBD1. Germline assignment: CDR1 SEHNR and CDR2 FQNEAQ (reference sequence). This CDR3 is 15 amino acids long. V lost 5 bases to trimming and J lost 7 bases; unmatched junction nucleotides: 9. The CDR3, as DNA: TGTGCCAGCAGCCGCCGAACAGGGGGGGGTGAAAAACTGTTTTTT. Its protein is CASSRRTGGGEKLFF.

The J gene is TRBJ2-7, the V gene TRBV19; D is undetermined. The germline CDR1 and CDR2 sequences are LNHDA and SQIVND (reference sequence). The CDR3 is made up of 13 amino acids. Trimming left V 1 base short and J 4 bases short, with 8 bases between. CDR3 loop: CASSIGLQYEQYF. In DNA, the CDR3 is TGTGCCAGTAGTATAGGACTTCAATACGAGCAGTACTTC.

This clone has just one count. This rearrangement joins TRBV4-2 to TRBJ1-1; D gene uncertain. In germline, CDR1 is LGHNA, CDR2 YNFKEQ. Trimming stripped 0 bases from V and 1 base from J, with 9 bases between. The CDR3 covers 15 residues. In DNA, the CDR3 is TGTGCCAGCAGCCAAGATGCGGCGAGGAACACTGAAGCTTTCTTT. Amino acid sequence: CASSQDAARNTEAFF.